This TCR beta chain originates from a study of glioma-infiltrating T cells after dendritic cell vaccination. Measured with immunoSEQ multiplex PCR; TCRdb has only the in-frame clones, and not every one. The table has roughly 100,000 clones, 81% seen once. With respect to this clone: Its antigen is not identified.

Study-level results: Patients with more pretreatment TILs had longer time to progression and survival.

The CDR3 covers 13 residues. CDR1 is SEHNR and CDR2 is FQNEAQ in the germline V gene (reference sequence). The V gene lost 7 bases and the J gene lost 6 bases, with 15 bases spanning the gap. The sequencing here drew on blood, taken before dendritic cell vaccination. The sequence derives from a human donor with glioblastoma. The chain uses TRBV7-9 and TRBJ1-1; D unclear. The CDR3 spells CASTPAGWAEAFF. CDR3 in DNA: TGTGCCAGCACCCCAGCCGGGTGGGCTGAAGCTTTCTTT.